This T cell receptor (beta chain) was sequenced in a study of shared clonotypes between healthy human individuals. Trimming stripped 1 base from V and 7 bases from J, with 19 bases between. In germline, CDR1 is MDHEN, CDR2 SYDVKM. The CDR3 has 16 amino acids. Data came from immunoSEQ multiplex PCR; TCRdb stores just in-frame clones and leaves some out. The table lists fewer than 700,000 clones, approximately 95% of them singletons. Naive CD8 cells, CD45RO-negative and positively selected for CCR7, excluded terminally differentiated effector memory CD45RA+ cells. This chain links TRBV28 with TRBJ1-2; no reliable D call. This clonotype was obtained from a woman aged 25 to 39 in good health. Sequencing was done on a sample of naive CD8+ T cells sorted from blood. CDR3 protein: CASSLFLPESSGGYTF. CDR3 DNA: TGTGCCAGCAGTTTATTTCTCCCTGAATCCTCGGGTGGCTACACCTTC.